The clone carrying this TCR beta chain turned up a few times. Its target is unknown. This sample stems from a study of beta chain features in type 1 diabetes. Findings and caveats of the study: Moderately but significantly shorter TCRB CDR3s were found in Type 1 diabetes patients in all four CD4+ subsets.

Sequencing targeted expressed TCRB transcripts, as all isolated RNA had been reverse transcribed. TCRdb's copy holds only in-frame clones and misses some; the assay was immunoSEQ multiplex PCR. The data hold roughly 330,000 clones, with approximately 13% observed a single time. This TCR derives from a woman aged 18-29 years with type 1 diabetes. The sequencing input was naive CD4+ T cells from blood.

CDR3 sequence reads: CASSERDTQYF. CDR3 coding DNA: TGTGCCAGCAGTGAACGGGATACGCAGTATTTT. The chain has TRBV25-1 and TRBJ2-3; D unresolved. The CDR3 is 11 residues long. The V gene lost 2 bases and the J gene lost 6 bases, with 3 bases spanning the gap. Germline values: CDR1 MGHDK, CDR2 SYGVNS.